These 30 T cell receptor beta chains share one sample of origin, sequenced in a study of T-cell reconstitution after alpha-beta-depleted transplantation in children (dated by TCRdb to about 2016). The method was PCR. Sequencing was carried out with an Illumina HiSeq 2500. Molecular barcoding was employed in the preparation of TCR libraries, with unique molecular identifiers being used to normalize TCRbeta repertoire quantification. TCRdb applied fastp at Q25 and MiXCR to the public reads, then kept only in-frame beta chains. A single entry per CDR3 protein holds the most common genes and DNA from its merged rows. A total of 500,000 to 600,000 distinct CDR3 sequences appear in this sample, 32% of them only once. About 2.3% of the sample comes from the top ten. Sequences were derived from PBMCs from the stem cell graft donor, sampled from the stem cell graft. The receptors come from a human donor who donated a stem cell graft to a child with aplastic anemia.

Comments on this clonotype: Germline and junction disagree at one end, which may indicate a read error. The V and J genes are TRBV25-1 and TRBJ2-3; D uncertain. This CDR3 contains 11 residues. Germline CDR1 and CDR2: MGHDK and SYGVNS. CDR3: CPTPPRDTQYF. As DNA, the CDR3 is TGCCCCACCCCTCCCCGAGATACGCAGTATTTT.

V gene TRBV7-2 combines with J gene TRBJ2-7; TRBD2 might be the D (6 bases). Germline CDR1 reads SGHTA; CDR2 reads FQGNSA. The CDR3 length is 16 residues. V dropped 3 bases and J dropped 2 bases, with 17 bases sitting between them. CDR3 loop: CASSLAPLGSAYEQYF. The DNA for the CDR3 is TGTGCCAGCAGCTTGGCCCCCCTCGGGAGCGCCTACGAGCAGTACTTC.

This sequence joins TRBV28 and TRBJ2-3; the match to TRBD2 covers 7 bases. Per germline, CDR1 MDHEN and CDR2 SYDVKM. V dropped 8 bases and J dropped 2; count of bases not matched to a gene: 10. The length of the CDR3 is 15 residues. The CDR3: CASGGRAGLTDTQYF. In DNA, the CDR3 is TGTGCCAGCGGAGGGAGAGCGGGGCTCACAGATACGCAGTATTTT.

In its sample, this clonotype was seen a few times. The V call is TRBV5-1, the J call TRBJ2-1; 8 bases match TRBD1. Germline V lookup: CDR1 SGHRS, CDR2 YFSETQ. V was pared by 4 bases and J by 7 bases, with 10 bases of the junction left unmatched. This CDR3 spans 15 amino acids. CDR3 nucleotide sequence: TGCGCCAGCAGCGGTTTAACAGGGGGGCGGAATGAGCAGTTCTTC. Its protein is CASSGLTGGRNEQFF.

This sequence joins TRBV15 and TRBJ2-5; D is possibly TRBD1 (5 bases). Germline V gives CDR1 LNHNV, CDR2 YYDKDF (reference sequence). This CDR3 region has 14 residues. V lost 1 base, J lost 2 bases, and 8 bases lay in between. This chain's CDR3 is CATSRAPGQETQYF. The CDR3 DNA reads TGTGCCACCAGCAGAGCCCCAGGGCAAGAGACCCAGTACTTC. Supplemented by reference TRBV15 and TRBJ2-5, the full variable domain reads DAMVIQNPRYQVTQFGKPVTLSCSQTLNHNVMYWYQQKSSQAPKLLFHYYDKDFNNEADTPDNFQSRRPNTSFCFLDIRSPGLGDTAMYLCATSRAPGQETQYFGPGTRLLVL.

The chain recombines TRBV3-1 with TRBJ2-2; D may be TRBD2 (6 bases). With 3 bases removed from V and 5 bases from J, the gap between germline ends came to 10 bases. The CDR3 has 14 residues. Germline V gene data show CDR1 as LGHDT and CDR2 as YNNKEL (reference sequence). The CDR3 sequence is CASSHGGRTGELFF. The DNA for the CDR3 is TGTGCCAGCAGCCATGGGGGGAGGACCGGGGAGCTGTTTTTT.

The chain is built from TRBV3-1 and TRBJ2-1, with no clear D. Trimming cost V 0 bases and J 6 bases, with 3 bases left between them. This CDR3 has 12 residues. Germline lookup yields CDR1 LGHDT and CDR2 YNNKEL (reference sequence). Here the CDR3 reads CASSQDVNEQFF. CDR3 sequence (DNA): TGTGCCAGCAGCCAAGATGTCAATGAGCAGTTCTTC.

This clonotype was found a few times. In DNA form, the CDR3 reads TGCAGTGCTAGAGGACAGCGGGATCTCTATGAGCAGTTCTTC. Its protein is CSARGQRDLYEQFF. The chain couples TRBV20-1 to TRBJ2-1; 7 bases fit TRBD2. The CDR3 runs 14 residues. Losses at the gene ends were 1 base for V and 8 bases for J; bases not matched to a gene: 8. Germline CDR1 is DFQATT and CDR2 is SNEGSKA (reference sequence).

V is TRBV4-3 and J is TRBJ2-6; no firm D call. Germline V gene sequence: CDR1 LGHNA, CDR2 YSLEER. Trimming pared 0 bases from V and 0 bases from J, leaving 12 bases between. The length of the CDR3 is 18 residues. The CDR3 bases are TGCGCCAGCAGCCAAGAATTGGGCGGAAACTCTGGGGCCAACGTCCTGACTTTC. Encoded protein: CASSQELGGNSGANVLTF.

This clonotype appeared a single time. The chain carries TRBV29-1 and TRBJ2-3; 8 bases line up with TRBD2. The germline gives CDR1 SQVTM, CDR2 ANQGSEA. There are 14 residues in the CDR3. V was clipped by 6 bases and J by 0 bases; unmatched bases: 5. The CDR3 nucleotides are TGCAGCGTGAGACTAGCGCGGAGCACAGATACGCAGTATTTT. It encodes CSVRLARSTDTQYF.

The CDR3 nucleotides are TGTGCCAGCAGCGCCGGACTGGGATCTAATCAGCCCCAGCATTTT. It codes for CASSAGLGSNQPQHF. This chain connects TRBV12-3 or TRBV12-4 to TRBJ1-5; D call uncertain. The CDR3 runs to 15 residues. V was clipped by 6 bases and J by 4 bases, with 16 bases between them.

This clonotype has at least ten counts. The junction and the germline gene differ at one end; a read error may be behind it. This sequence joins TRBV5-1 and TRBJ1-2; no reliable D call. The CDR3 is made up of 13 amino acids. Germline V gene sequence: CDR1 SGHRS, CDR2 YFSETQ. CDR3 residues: CASSLGANYGYTF. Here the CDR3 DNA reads TGTGCCAGCAGTTTAGGAGCTAACTATGGCTACACCTTC.

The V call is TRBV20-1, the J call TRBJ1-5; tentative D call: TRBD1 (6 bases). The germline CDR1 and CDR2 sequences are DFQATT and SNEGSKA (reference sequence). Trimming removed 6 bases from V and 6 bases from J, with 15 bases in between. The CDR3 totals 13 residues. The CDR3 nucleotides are TGCAGTGCGGGGGGCAGAATGGGTCAGCCCCAGCATTTT. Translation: CSAGGRMGQPQHF.

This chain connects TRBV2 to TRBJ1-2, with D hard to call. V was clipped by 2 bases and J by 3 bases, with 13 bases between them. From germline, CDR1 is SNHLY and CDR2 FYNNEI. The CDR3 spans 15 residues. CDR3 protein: CASSEFRTADYGYTF. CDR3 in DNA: TGTGCCAGCAGTGAATTCCGGACGGCTGACTATGGCTACACCTTC.

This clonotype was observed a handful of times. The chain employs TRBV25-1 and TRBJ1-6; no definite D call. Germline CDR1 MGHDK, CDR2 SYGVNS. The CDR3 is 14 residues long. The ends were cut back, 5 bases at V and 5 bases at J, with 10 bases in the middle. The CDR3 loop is CASSPAGDNSPLHF. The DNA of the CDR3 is TGTGCCAGCAGTCCGGCAGGAGATAATTCACCCCTCCACTTT.

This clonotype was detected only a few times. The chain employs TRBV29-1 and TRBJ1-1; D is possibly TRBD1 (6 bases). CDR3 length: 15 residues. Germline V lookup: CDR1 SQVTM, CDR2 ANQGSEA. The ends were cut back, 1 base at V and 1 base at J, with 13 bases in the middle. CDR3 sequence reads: CSVEVLGQRNTEAFF. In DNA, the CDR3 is TGCAGCGTTGAAGTTCTCGGACAGCGGAACACTGAAGCTTTCTTT.

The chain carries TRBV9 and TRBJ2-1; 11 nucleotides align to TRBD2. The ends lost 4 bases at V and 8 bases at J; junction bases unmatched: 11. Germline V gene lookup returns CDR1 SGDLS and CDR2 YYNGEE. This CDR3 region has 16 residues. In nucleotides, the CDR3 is TGTGCCAGCAGCTTAGAGGTAGCGGGAGGGCTGGATGAGCAGTTCTTC. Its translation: CASSLEVAGGLDEQFF.

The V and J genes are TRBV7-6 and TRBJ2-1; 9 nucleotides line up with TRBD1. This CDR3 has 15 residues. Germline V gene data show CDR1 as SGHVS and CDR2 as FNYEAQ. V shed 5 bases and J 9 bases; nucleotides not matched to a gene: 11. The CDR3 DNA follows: TGTGCCAGCAGCCAACCGGGACAGGGCGATCTTGAGCAGTTCTTC. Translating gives CASSQPGQGDLEQFF.

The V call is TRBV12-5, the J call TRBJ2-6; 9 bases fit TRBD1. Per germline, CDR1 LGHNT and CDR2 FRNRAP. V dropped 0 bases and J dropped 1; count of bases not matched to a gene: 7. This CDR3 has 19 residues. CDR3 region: CASGLVKTGGNSGANVLTF. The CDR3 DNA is TGTGCTAGTGGTTTGGTAAAGACAGGGGGAAATTCTGGGGCCAACGTCCTGACTTTC.

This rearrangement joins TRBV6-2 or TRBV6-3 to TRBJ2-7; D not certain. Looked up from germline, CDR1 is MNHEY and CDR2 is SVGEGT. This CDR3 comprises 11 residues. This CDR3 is CATGKTYEQYV. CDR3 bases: TGTGCTACGGGTAAAACCTACGAGCAGTACGTC.

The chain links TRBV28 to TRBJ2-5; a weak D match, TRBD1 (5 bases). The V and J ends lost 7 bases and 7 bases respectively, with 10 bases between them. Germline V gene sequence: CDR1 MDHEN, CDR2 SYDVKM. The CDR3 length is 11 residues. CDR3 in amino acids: CASTWQGTQYF. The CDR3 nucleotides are TGTGCCAGCACCTGGCAGGGGACCCAGTACTTC. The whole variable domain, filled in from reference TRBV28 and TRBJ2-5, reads DVKVTQSSRYLVKRTGEKVFLECVQDMDHENMFWYRQDPGLGLRLIYFSYDVKMKEKGDIPEGYSVSREKKERFSLILESASTNQTSMYLCASTWQGTQYFGPGTRLLVL.

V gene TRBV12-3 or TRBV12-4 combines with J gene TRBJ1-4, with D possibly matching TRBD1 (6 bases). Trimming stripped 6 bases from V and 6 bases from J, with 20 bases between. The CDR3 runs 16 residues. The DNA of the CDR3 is TGTGCCAGCAGCCGGGGGCATCCGCCACTGGATGAAAAACTGTTTTTT. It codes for CASSRGHPPLDEKLFF.

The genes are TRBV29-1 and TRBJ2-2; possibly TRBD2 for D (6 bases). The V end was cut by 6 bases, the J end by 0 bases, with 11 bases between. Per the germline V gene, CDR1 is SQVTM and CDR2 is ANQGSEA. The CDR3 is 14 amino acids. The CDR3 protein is CSVLRTTNTGELFF. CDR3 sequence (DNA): TGCAGCGTCTTAAGGACTACGAACACCGGGGAGCTGTTTTTT.

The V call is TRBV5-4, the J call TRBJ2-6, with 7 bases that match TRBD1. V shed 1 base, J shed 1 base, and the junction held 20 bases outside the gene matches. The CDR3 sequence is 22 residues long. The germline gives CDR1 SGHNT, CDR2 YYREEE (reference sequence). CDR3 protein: CASSLYLLRTAQGFSGANVLTF. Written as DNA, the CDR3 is TGTGCCAGCAGCTTGTATCTCCTCCGCACTGCACAGGGGTTTTCTGGGGCCAACGTCCTGACTTTC.

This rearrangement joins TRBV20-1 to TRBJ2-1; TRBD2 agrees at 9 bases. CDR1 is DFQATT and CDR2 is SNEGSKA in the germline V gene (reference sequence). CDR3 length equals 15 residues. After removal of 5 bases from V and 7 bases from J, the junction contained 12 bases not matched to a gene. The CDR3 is CSAPKNSGRGNEQFF. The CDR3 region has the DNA TGCAGTGCTCCTAAAAATAGCGGGAGAGGGAATGAGCAGTTCTTC.

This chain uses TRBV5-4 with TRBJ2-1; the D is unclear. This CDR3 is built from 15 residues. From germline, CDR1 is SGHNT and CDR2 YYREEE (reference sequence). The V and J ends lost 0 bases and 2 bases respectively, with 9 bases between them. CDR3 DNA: TGTGCCAGCAGCTTGGAGACACGTCCCTACAATGAGCAGTTCTTC. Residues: CASSLETRPYNEQFF.

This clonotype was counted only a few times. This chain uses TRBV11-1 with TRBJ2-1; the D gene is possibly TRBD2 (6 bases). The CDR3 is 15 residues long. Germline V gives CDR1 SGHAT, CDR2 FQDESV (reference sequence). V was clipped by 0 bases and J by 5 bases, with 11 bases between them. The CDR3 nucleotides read TGTGCCAGCAGCTTAGCGCCGGGAGTAAACAATGAGCAGTTCTTC. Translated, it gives CASSLAPGVNNEQFF.

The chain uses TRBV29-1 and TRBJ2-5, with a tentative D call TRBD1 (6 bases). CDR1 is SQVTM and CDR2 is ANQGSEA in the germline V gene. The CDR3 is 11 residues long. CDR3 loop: CGCRGRETQYF. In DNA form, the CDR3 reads TGCGGATGCAGGGGACGGGAGACCCAGTACTTC. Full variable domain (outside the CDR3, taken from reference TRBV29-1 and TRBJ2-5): SAVISQKPSRDICQRGTSLTIQCQVDSQVTMMFWYRQQPGQSLTLIATANQGSEATYESGFVIDKFPISRPNLTFSTLTVSNMSPEDSSIYLCGCRGRETQYFGPGTRLLVL.

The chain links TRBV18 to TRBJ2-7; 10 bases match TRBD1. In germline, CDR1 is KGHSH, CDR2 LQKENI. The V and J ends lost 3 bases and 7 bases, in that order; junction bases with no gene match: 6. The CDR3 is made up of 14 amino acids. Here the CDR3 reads CASSPRQGAKEQYF. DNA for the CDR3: TGTGCCAGCTCACCGAGACAGGGGGCGAAAGAGCAGTACTTC.

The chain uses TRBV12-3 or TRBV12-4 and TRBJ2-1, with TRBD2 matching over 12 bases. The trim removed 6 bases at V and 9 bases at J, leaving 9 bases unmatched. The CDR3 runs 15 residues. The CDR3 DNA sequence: TGTGCCAGCAGCTTGGCTAGCGGGAGGGAGAGTGAGCAGTTCTTC. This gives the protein CASSLASGRESEQFF.